These 3 T cell receptor beta chains share one sample of origin, sequenced in a study of cytomegalovirus exposure and HLA in healthy donors. Use of 60 Vbeta and 13 Jbeta primers characterized the PCR. Repertoires were generated with immunoSEQ multiplex PCR, while TCRdb's copy carries only in-frame clones and drops some. The sample records 85,000 to 100,000 clones, about 80% being singletons. The material sequenced was PBMCs. The receptor set was obtained from a woman aged 60-70 years in good health and CMV-seronegative.

The V call is TRBV5-1, the J call TRBJ2-3; D may be TRBD1 (6 bases). Trimming shortened V by 0 bases and J by 4 bases, and 12 bases separated the two germline ends. The germline V gene encodes CDR1 SGHRS and CDR2 YFSETQ. The CDR3 is made up of 15 amino acids. Written as DNA, the CDR3 is TGCGCCAGCAGCTTGGAGGGGGTGATCGCAGATACGCAGTATTTT. Amino acid sequence: CASSLEGVIADTQYF.

The chain combines TRBV5-1 with TRBJ2-5; 7 bases align to TRBD2. Germline CDR1 and CDR2: SGHRS and YFSETQ. This CDR3 has 13 amino acids. V shed 2 bases and J 3 bases; nucleotides not matched to a gene: 1. The CDR3 protein is CASSFAGEETQYF. The CDR3 nucleotides are TGCGCCAGCAGCTTCGCGGGAGAAGAGACCCAGTACTTC. Based on the CDR3 plus reference TRBV5-1 and TRBJ2-5, the full variable domain is KAGVTQTPRYLIKTRGQQVTLSCSPISGHRSVSWYQQTPGQGLQFLFEYFSETQRNKGNFPGRFSGRQFSNSRSEMNVSTLELGDSALYLCASSFAGEETQYFGPGTRLLVL.

The J gene is TRBJ1-5, the V gene TRBV21-1. TRBV21-1 is described as a pseudogene. The length of the CDR3 is 15 residues. This CDR3 reads CASSNGGYSNQPQHF. In DNA, the CDR3 is TGTGCCAGCAGCAACGGGGGATATAGCAATCAGCCCCAGCATTTT.